A single sample gave rise to the 31 T cell receptor beta chains below, sequenced in a study of T cells in Graves' hyperthyroidism and ophthalmopathy. The source material, RNA transcripts, was used to amplify TCR beta CDR3 regions. A first-round RT-PCR of the TCR CDR3 used the HTBI primer set. Using its own MiXCR run on the multiplex PCR reads, TCRdb lists one record per CDR3 protein. The repertoire holds about 500,000 distinct CDR3 sequences, 46% seen once, with about two fifths in the top ten. Sample: peripheral blood or thyroid tissue (not recorded which). These receptor sequences come from an adult woman with Graves' disease, either hyperthyroidism or ophthalmopathy (not recorded which).

This chain joins TRBV29-1 and TRBJ2-6; D unresolved. CDR1 SQVTM and CDR2 ANQGSEA come from the germline V gene. This CDR3 comprises 13 residues. V lost 4 bases to trimming and J lost 0 bases, with 4 bases between them. The CDR3 coding sequence is TGCAGCGTTGGAAACTCTGGGGCCAACGTCCTGACTTTC. This encodes CSVGNSGANVLTF.

The V gene is TRBV10-3, the J gene TRBJ1-2, with TRBD1 as a possible D gene (5 bases). This CDR3 is 14 amino acids long. Germline CDR1 ENHRY, CDR2 SYGVKD. Trimming took 4 bases from V and 2 from J, leaving 11 bases between them. The CDR3 is CAISGGTDNYGYTF. DNA of the CDR3: TGTGCCATCAGTGGGGGGACGGACAACTATGGCTACACCTTC.

The V call is TRBV6-2 or TRBV6-3, the J call TRBJ1-5; D uncertain. V was shortened by 2 bases and J by 3 bases, with 11 bases between the two germline ends. The CDR3 totals 15 residues. Germline CDR1 is MNHEY and CDR2 is SVGEGT. CDR3 sequence (DNA): TGTGCCAGCAGTTACGCGACCGAGAACAATCAGCCCCAGCATTTT. Translation gives CASSYATENNQPQHF.

J is TRBJ2-5 and V is TRBV29-1; TRBD2 is a possible D gene (5 bases). The length of the CDR3 is 14 residues. Germline lookup yields CDR1 SQVTM and CDR2 ANQGSEA. The germline V and J ends were trimmed by 4 bases and 2 bases, with 14 bases remaining between them. The DNA for the CDR3 is TGCAGCGTTGCTGGCGGCTCGGGGCAAGAGACCCAGTACTTC. Translated, it gives CSVAGGSGQETQYF.

This clonotype was found many times. This rearrangement joins TRBV5-1 to TRBJ1-4, with D maybe TRBD1 (6 bases). The CDR3 runs to 14 residues. Germline lookup yields CDR1 SGHRS and CDR2 YFSETQ. V shed 3 bases and J shed 8 bases, with 14 bases lying between them. CDR3 amino acids: CASSYAQGREKLFF. For the CDR3, the DNA is TGCGCCAGCAGCTATGCACAGGGAAGAGAAAAACTGTTTTTT.

To note about this clonotype: Mismatch with germline at one junction end may stem from a read error. V usage is TRBV7-2 and J usage is TRBJ1-2, with 8 bases that match TRBD1. Germline V gives CDR1 SGHTA, CDR2 FQGNSA. This CDR3 spans 14 amino acids. The CDR3 DNA sequence: TGTGACAGCAGCCTAGGACAGGGACTCTATGGCTACACCTTC. This codes for CDSSLGQGLYGYTF. The entire variable domain, with the rest obtained from reference TRBV7-2 and TRBJ1-2, is as follows: GAGVSQSPSNKVTEKGKDVELRCDPISGHTALYWYRQSLGQGLEFLIYFQGNSAPDKSGLPSDRFSAERTGGSVSTLTIQRTQQEDSAVYLCDSSLGQGLYGYTFGSGTRLTVV.

This clonotype was found a few times. The chain couples TRBV24-1 to TRBJ2-3, with a tentative D call TRBD2 (5 bases). Trimming cost V 4 bases and J 5 bases, with 12 bases left between them. CDR3 size: 14 residues. The V gene's germline CDR1 is KGHDR and CDR2 SFDVKD. The CDR3 region is CATSEGYEGDTQYF. The CDR3 DNA follows: TGTGCCACCAGTGAGGGCTACGAGGGAGATACGCAGTATTTT.

This clonotype was observed many times. The rearrangement uses TRBV12-3 or TRBV12-4 and TRBJ1-6, with 9 bases that match TRBD1. The V and J ends lost 5 bases and 8 bases, in that order; junction bases with no gene match: 7. This CDR3 comprises 15 residues. The CDR3 DNA reads as TGTGCCAGCAGTCCCCTGGACAGGGGTTATTCACCCCTCCACTTT. Encoded protein: CASSPLDRGYSPLHF.

The chain is built from TRBV10-3 and TRBJ1-4; the D gene is possibly TRBD1 (5 bases). This CDR3 spans 12 amino acids. V shed 3 bases and J shed 6 bases, with 5 bases lying between them. In germline, CDR1 is ENHRY, CDR2 SYGVKD. In nucleotides, the CDR3 is TGTGCCATCAGTGACAGGGATGAAAAACTGTTTTTT. Encoded protein: CAISDRDEKLFF.

The V gene is TRBV10-3, the J gene TRBJ1-4; TRBD1 matches at 8 bases. The length of the CDR3 is 16 residues. From germline, CDR1 is ENHRY and CDR2 SYGVKD. V was pared by 5 bases and J by 7 bases, with 12 bases of the junction left unmatched. The CDR3 is CAISYSPGGVREKLFF. In DNA, the CDR3 is TGTGCCATCAGTTATTCCCCAGGGGGCGTTCGTGAAAAACTGTTTTTT.

This clonotype was recorded at least ten times. The J gene is TRBJ1-1, the V gene TRBV20-1; D is perhaps TRBD1 (6 bases). CDR1 and CDR2 (germline): DFQATT, SNEGSKA (reference sequence). V dropped 2 bases and J dropped 7 bases, with 11 bases sitting between them. CDR3 length: 12 amino acids. The CDR3 protein is CSARPDRFEAFF. The CDR3 bases are TGCAGTGCTAGACCCGACAGGTTTGAAGCTTTCTTT.

The table lists this clonotype with many counts. This chain links TRBV15 with TRBJ2-7; D unclear. With 0 bases removed from V and 6 bases from J, the gap between germline ends came to 6 bases. Germline CDR1 and CDR2: LNHNV and YYDKDF (reference sequence). The CDR3 runs 12 residues. DNA for the CDR3: TGTGCCACCAGCAGAGACCACTCCGAGCAGTACTTC. Amino acid sequence: CATSRDHSEQYF.

This clonotype was detected a few times. This chain joins TRBV24-1 and TRBJ1-5; D is unresolved. Germline V gene data show CDR1 as KGHDR and CDR2 as SFDVKD. Trimming left V 3 bases short and J 6 bases short, with 20 bases between. The CDR3 loop spans 17 amino acids. The CDR3 sequence: CATSDGDLADLGQPQHF. CDR3 DNA: TGTGCCACCAGTGATGGAGATTTGGCCGACCTCGGTCAGCCCCAGCATTTT.

The chain has TRBV5-6 and TRBJ2-2; TRBD1 or TRBD2 may be the D gene (5 bases each). Germline V gene lookup returns CDR1 SGHDT and CDR2 YYEEEE. V lost 0 bases and J lost 1, with 7 bases in between. The CDR3 extends over 15 amino acids. The CDR3 spells CASSLGDQNTGELFF. In DNA form, the CDR3 reads TGTGCCAGCAGCTTGGGGGACCAGAACACCGGGGAGCTGTTTTTT.

The chain recombines TRBV10-3 with TRBJ2-7; TRBD1 or TRBD2 may be the D gene (7 bases each). CDR1 is ENHRY, CDR2 SYGVKD, per germline. CDR3 length: 14 residues. Trimming shortened V by 7 bases and J by 2 bases, and 15 bases separated the two germline ends. CDR3 region: CAITAQGGPYEQYF. The CDR3 DNA follows: TGTGCCATCACGGCCCAGGGGGGGCCCTACGAGCAGTACTTC.

This clonotype was detected ten times or more. This chain connects TRBV7-9 to TRBJ2-5; tentatively, D is TRBD2 (6 bases). Trimming cost V 2 bases and J 5 bases, with 15 bases left between them. Germline V CDR1 and CDR2: SEHNR, FQNEAQ (reference sequence). The CDR3 consists of 15 residues. The CDR3 nucleotides are TGTGCCAGCAGCTTACTTATCGGAGGGGTGGAGACCCAGTACTTC. Its protein product is CASSLLIGGVETQYF.

This clonotype was detected once. CDR3 sequence reads: CASSERGTGVGYEQYF. The CDR3 coding sequence is TGTGCCAGCAGTGAAAGGGGCACAGGGGTCGGGTACGAGCAGTACTTC. This chain uses TRBV2 with TRBJ2-7; 7 bases agree with TRBD1. The CDR3 totals 16 residues. Germline V gene sequence: CDR1 SNHLY, CDR2 FYNNEI. Trimming at V came to 2 bases and at J to 4 bases, leaving 11 bases not matched to a gene.

This clonotype was seen a handful of times. J is TRBJ1-2 and V is TRBV20-1, with 9 bases matching TRBD1. This CDR3 is 13 amino acids long. Germline values: CDR1 DFQATT, CDR2 SNEGSKA (reference sequence). V dropped 5 bases and J dropped 7; count of bases not matched to a gene: 8. CDR3 sequence: CSAYTRDRAGYTF. For the CDR3, the DNA is TGCAGTGCTTATACCCGGGACAGGGCTGGCTACACCTTC.

V is TRBV7-4 and J is TRBJ2-6; D might be TRBD2 (6 bases). The length of the CDR3 is 16 residues. The V end was cut by 2 bases, the J end by 2 bases, with 10 bases between. Germline CDR1 reads SGHVT; CDR2 reads SQSDAQ. DNA for the CDR3: TGTGCCAGCAGCTTATTGGGCGGGGCTGGGGCCAACGTCCTGACTTTC. It codes for CASSLLGGAGANVLTF.

The CDR3 coding sequence is TGTGCCAGCAGCCCTAGGGAAGCCACTGAAGCTTTCTTT. It is translated as CASSPREATEAFF. The chain combines TRBV7-6 with TRBJ1-1; no definite D call. Germline V gene lookup returns CDR1 SGHVS and CDR2 FNYEAQ. This CDR3 region has 13 residues. V shed 5 bases and J shed 4 bases, with 11 bases lying between them. Looking up the rest from reference TRBV7-6 and TRBJ1-1 gives the full variable domain: GAGVSQSPRYKVTKRGQDVALRCDPISGHVSLYWYRQALGQGPEFLTYFNYEAQQDKSGLPNDRFSAERPEGSISTLTIQRTEQRDSAMYRCASSPREATEAFFGQGTRLTVV.

V and J are TRBV5-1 and TRBJ1-2; D gene unclear. This CDR3 is 16 amino acids long. Trimming removed 5 bases from V and 3 bases from J, with 20 bases in between. Per the germline V gene, CDR1 is SGHRS and CDR2 is YFSETQ. The CDR3 DNA is TGCGCCAGCAGAGAAAGGACGAGTATACCAGACTATGGCTACACCTTC. Protein sequence: CASRERTSIPDYGYTF.

This clonotype has only one observation. This may stem from a read error, because a much larger clone lies one nucleotide away. The V call is TRBV14, the J call TRBJ1-1; D call uncertain. Between the trimmed V and J ends, which lost 1 base and 2 bases, there was a span of 2 bases. CDR1 is SGHDN and CDR2 is FVKESK in the germline V gene. The CDR3 spans 12 residues. The CDR3 region is CASSQANTEAFF. The CDR3 nucleotides read TGTGCCAGCAGCCAAGCCAACACTGAAGCTTTCTTT.

This clonotype was observed at least ten times. The chain links TRBV12-3 or TRBV12-4 to TRBJ1-3, with 8 bases that match TRBD1. The V gene end was trimmed by 3 bases and the J gene end by 7 bases; junction bases not matched to a gene: 11. The CDR3 spans 16 residues. The CDR3 DNA follows: TGTGCCAGCAGTTTGGGTGGGACCCGGACAGGGAACACCATATATTTT. Translating it yields CASSLGGTRTGNTIYF.

This sequence joins TRBV20-1 and TRBJ2-5; 7 bases match TRBD2. The CDR3 loop spans 16 amino acids. The trim removed 3 bases at V and 5 bases at J, leaving 15 bases unmatched. CDR1 DFQATT and CDR2 SNEGSKA come from the germline V gene (reference sequence). CDR3 sequence reads: CSASVGGSGGGETQYF. As DNA, the CDR3 is TGCAGTGCTAGCGTGGGGGGATCGGGAGGAGGGGAGACCCAGTACTTC.

This clonotype was observed many times. The genes are TRBV20-1 and TRBJ1-1; D perhaps matches TRBD1 (6 bases). V shed 2 bases and J shed 0 bases, with 10 bases lying between them. CDR3 size: 14 residues. Per the germline V gene, CDR1 is DFQATT and CDR2 is SNEGSKA (reference sequence). The CDR3 here is CSARKTGMNTEAFF. The CDR3 DNA follows: TGCAGTGCTAGAAAGACAGGCATGAACACTGAAGCTTTCTTT.

The J gene is TRBJ1-1, the V gene TRBV15; the match to TRBD1 covers 9 bases. Looked up from germline, CDR1 is LNHNV and CDR2 is YYDKDF (reference sequence). V dropped 2 bases and J dropped 5; count of bases not matched to a gene: 9. The CDR3 extends over 16 amino acids. Here the CDR3 reads CATSRTGTGLGTEAFF. CDR3 coding DNA: TGTGCCACCAGCAGAACCGGGACAGGGTTAGGGACTGAAGCTTTCTTT.

The chain employs TRBV2 and TRBJ2-5; D is undetermined. Trimming shortened V by 10 bases and J by 1 base, and 10 bases separated the two germline ends. CDR3 length: 12 residues. Germline lookup yields CDR1 SNHLY and CDR2 FYNNEI. DNA of the CDR3: TGTGCCAAACGATGGGGCCAAGAGACCCAGTACTTC. Translation gives CAKRWGQETQYF.

This chain links TRBV29-1 with TRBJ2-4, with 8 bases matching TRBD1. Germline-derived CDR1 and CDR2 are SQVTM and ANQGSEA. Trimming at V came to 3 bases and at J to 3 bases, leaving 16 bases not matched to a gene. CDR3 length: 18 amino acids. CDR3 protein: CSVELGRVGTGDKNIQYF. CDR3 nucleotide sequence: TGCAGCGTTGAGTTGGGCCGAGTTGGGACAGGAGACAAAAACATTCAGTACTTC.

This chain uses TRBV9 with TRBJ2-5, with D uncertain. The V gene's germline CDR1 is SGDLS and CDR2 YYNGEE. The V end lost 2 bases, the J end lost 5 bases, and 10 bases lay between the germline ends. The CDR3 has 13 amino acids. CDR3 bases: TGTGCCAGCAGCGTGTCAACGTCGGAGACCCAGTACTTC. Translating gives CASSVSTSETQYF.

This chain links TRBV7-2 with TRBJ1-4, with 8 bases that match TRBD1. The CDR3 spans 15 residues. Germline loops: CDR1 SGHTA, CDR2 FQGNSA. Trimming cost V 5 bases and J 9 bases; bases outside gene matches: 11. In nucleotides, the CDR3 is TGTGCCAGCAGCGTCGACAGGGGCGAAGCTAAAAAACTGTTTTTT. Translating it yields CASSVDRGEAKKLFF. Full variable domain (missing parts from reference TRBV7-2 and TRBJ1-4): GAGVSQSPSNKVTEKGKDVELRCDPISGHTALYWYRQSLGQGLEFLIYFQGNSAPDKSGLPSDRFSAERTGGSVSTLTIQRTQQEDSAVYLCASSVDRGEAKKLFFGSGTQLSVL.

This clonotype was detected many times. The chain is built from TRBV20-1 and TRBJ1-1; D remains unclear. Looked up from germline, CDR1 is DFQATT and CDR2 is SNEGSKA (reference sequence). CDR3 length: 11 residues. Trimming took 6 bases from V and 2 from J, leaving 7 bases between them. CDR3 sequence (DNA): TGCAGTGCCAAGGGTAACACTGAAGCTTTCTTT. Its translation is CSAKGNTEAFF.